This is a list of T cell receptor beta chains from one sample in a study of blood T cell repertoires in COVID-19. TCRdb keeps only in-frame clones here, not all; method: immunoSEQ multiplex PCR. The sample lists 150,000 to 200,000 clones; over 80% were seen once. The sample taken for sequencing was peripheral blood. The receptors come from a woman aged 45-65 years with acute or convalescent COVID-19. Each CDR3 is given with its conserved first and last residue. The order of the fields is J gene, D gene, V gene, clone size, CDR3 protein, CDR3 DNA. A D gene is named only where the DNA matches it firmly. Rows give clone size only sometimes, using once, few, many, or a class for an expanded clone.

>TRBJ2-3|TRBD1|TRBV7-2|NA
CASSHDRGTDTQYF
TGTGCCAGCAGCCACGACAGGGGAACAGATACGCAGTATTTT
>TRBJ1-2|NA|TRBV9|NA
CASSVDSSGNYGYTF
TGTGCCAGCAGCGTCGACAGTTCGGGTAACTATGGCTACACCTTC
>TRBJ2-1|NA|TRBV9|NA
CASSVIPRDEQFF
TGTGCCAGCAGCGTAATCCCCAGGGATGAGCAGTTCTTC
>TRBJ1-1|TRBD1|TRBV5-1|NA
CASSIGTGELMNTEAFF
TGCGCCAGCAGCATAGGGACAGGGGAATTAATGAACACTGAAGCTTTCTTT
>TRBJ1-1|NA|TRBV12-3/TRBV12-4|NA
CASRLTGNTEAFF
TGTGCCAGCAGACTGACGGGGAACACTGAAGCTTTCTTT
>TRBJ2-7|NA|TRBV25-1|NA
CASSPNYEQYF
TGTGCCAGCAGTCCTAACTACGAGCAGTACTTC
>TRBJ2-5|TRBD2|TRBV5-1|NA
CASSITSGKQETQYF
TGCGCCAGCAGCATCACTAGCGGCAAACAAGAGACCCAGTACTTC
>TRBJ2-1|TRBD2|TRBV6-1|NA
CASSEKREPYNEQFF
TGTGCCAGCAGTGAAAAGCGGGAGCCCTACAATGAGCAGTTCTTC
>TRBJ2-5|TRBD1|TRBV24-1|once
CATSDADRGRETQYF
TGTGCCACCAGTGATGCGGACAGGGGTAGGGAGACCCAGTACTTC
>TRBJ2-1|NA|TRBV6-2/TRBV6-3|NA
CASSWAGYPTYNEQFF
TGTGCCAGCAGCTGGGCAGGGTACCCTACCTACAATGAGCAGTTCTTC
>TRBJ2-3|TRBD1|TRBV4-3|NA
CASSQATGGPDTQYF
TGCGCCAGCAGCCAAGCGACAGGGGGCCCAGATACGCAGTATTTT
>TRBJ1-2|NA|TRBV6-2/TRBV6-3|NA
CASGRDNWSGYTF
TGTGCCAGCGGCCGGGACAATTGGTCTGGCTACACCTTC
>TRBJ2-5|NA|TRBV6-5|NA
CASALFPGETQYF
TGTGCCAGCGCACTTTTCCCAGGGGAGACCCAGTACTTC
>TRBJ2-1|NA|TRBV24-1|NA
CATSGTRGRQFF
TGTGCCACCAGTGGTACCAGGGGTAGGCAGTTCTTC
>TRBJ1-2|NA|TRBV7-2|NA
CASSASIRDYGYTF
TGTGCCAGCAGCGCCTCGATCCGAGACTATGGCTACACCTTC
>TRBJ1-4|TRBD1|TRBV9|NA
CASSPRQGRDEKLFF
TGTGCCAGCAGCCCCCGACAGGGACGGGATGAAAAACTGTTTTTT
>TRBJ1-2|NA|TRBV7-2|NA
CASSLTRHDYGYTF
TGTGCCAGCAGCTTAACGCGACACGACTATGGCTACACCTTC
>TRBJ1-2|NA|TRBV7-2|NA
CASSLGGLNYGYTF
TGTGCCAGCAGCTTAGGGGGGCTCAACTATGGCTACACCTTC
>TRBJ2-3|NA|TRBV12-3/TRBV12-4|NA
CASSPRATDTQYF
TGTGCCAGCAGTCCGCGGGCCACAGATACGCAGTATTTT
>TRBJ1-1|NA|TRBV6-2/TRBV6-3|NA
CASSYSDTGEAFF
TGTGCCAGCAGTTACTCGGACACCGGAGAAGCTTTCTTT